This T cell receptor (beta chain) was found in a study of blood T cells in healthy people across ages. Whole-study findings and limits: Naive and antigen-experienced cells were not separated, limiting conclusive comparison.

CDR1 DFQATT and CDR2 SNEGSKA come from the germline V gene (reference sequence). V lost 5 bases, J lost 2 bases, and 15 bases lay in between. This CDR3 has 14 residues. For the second PCR, which ran for about 7 to 11 cycles, a sample-barcoded 5' primer and a J-beta primer mix were used. One entry per CDR3 protein, called by TCRdb with MiXCR from the 5' RACE reads. The sample gives 1.5 million to 2 million distinct CDR3 sequences, roughly 32% of which show up once; approximately 10% is in the top ten. On this clonotype: Its cognate antigen is unknown.

The J gene is TRBJ1-1, the V gene TRBV20-1; maybe TRBD1 (6 bases). The source is a woman between 25 and 40 years old in good health. The sequenced material came from blood. The CDR3 loop is CSASKGGPNTEAFF. The CDR3 DNA sequence: TGCAGTGCTTCAAAGGGGGGGCCCAACACTGAAGCTTTCTTT.